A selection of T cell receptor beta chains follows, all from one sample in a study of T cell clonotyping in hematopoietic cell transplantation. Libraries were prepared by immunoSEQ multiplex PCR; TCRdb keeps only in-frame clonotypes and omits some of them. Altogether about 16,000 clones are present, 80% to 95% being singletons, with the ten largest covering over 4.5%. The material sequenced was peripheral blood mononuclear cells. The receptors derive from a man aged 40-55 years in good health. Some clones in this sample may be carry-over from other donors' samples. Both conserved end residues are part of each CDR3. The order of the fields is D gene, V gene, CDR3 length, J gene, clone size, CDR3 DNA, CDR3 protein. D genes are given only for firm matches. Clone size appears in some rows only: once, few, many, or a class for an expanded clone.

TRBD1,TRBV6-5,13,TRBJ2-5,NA,TGTGCCAGCAGTTACTCCAGGGGGGAGACCCAGTACTTC,CASSYSRGETQYF
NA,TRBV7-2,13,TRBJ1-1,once,TGTGCCAGCAGCGCGGACGGAAGATGGGGAGCTTTCTTT,CASSADGRWGAFF
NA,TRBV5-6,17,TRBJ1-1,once,TGTGCCAGCAGCGTGACAGGCTACATACCCGAGAACACTGAAGCTTTCTTT,CASSVTGYIPENTEAFF
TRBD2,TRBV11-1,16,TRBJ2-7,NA,TGTGCCAGCAGCCTTAGCGGGGACCACCTAACCTACGAGCAGTACTTC,CASSLSGDHLTYEQYF
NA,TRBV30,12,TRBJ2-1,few,TGTGCCTGGAGTCGGTCCCCTTTCGAGCAGTTCTTC,CAWSRSPFEQFF
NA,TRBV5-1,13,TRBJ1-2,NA,TGCGCCAGCAGCGCCGGGATCAACGGGGACTACACCTTC,CASSAGINGDYTF
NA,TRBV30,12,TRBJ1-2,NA,TGTGCCGGGGCCCGGACGGCAACATTTCACACCTTC,CAGARTATFHTF
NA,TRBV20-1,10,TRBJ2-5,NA,TGCAGTGCAAAACAAGAGACCCAGTACTTC,CSAKQETQYF
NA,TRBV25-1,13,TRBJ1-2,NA,TGTGCCAGCAGTGAGTTCGGAAACTATGGCTACACCTTC,CASSEFGNYGYTF
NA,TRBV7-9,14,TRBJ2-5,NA,TGTGCCAGCAGCTTAGGTACAGGCGGAGAGACCCAGTACTTC,CASSLGTGGETQYF
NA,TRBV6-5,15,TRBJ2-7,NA,TGTGCCAGCACCGGGGGTAGCGGACTCTCCTACGAGCAGTACTTC,CASTGGSGLSYEQYF
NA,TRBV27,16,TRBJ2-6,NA,TGTGCCAGCAGTCCAGGACGGAGCTCTGGGGCCAACGTCCTGACTTTC,CASSPGRSSGANVLTF
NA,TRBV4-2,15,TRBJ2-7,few,TGTGCCAGCAGCCAAGATTTGGGGGAAGTGAGGGAGCAGTACTTC,CASSQDLGEVREQYF
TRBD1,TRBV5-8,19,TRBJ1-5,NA,TGTGCCAGCAGCTCCTCCGGGACAGGAGGTCCCCGCAGCAATCAGCCCCAGCATTTT,CASSSSGTGGPRSNQPQHF
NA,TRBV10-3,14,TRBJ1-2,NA,TGTGCCATCAAAGGGGAAGCCGGGCTGGATGGCTACACCTTC,CAIKGEAGLDGYTF
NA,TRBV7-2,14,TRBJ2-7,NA,TGTGCCAGCAGCTTGGGCGGAAGTACCTCTGAGCAGTACTTC,CASSLGGSTSEQYF
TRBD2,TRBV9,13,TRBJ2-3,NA,TGTGCCAGCAGCGTAGTAGATAGCGGGAGCGCGTATTTT,CASSVVDSGSAYF
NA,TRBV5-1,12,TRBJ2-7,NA,TGCGCCAGCAGCTGGGGGGACTACGAGCAGTACTTC,CASSWGDYEQYF
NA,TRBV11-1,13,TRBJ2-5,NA,TGTGCCAGCAGCTTAGGGTGGAGAAAGACCCAGTACTTC,CASSLGWRKTQYF
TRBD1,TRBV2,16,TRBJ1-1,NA,TGTGCCAGCAGGGGGCACCGGGACAGGAAGAACACTGAAGCTTTCTTT,CASRGHRDRKNTEAFF
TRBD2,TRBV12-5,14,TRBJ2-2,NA,TGTGCTAGCCAGGGACTAGGGGGAGCCGGGGAGCTGTTTTTT,CASQGLGGAGELFF
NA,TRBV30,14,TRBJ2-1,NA,TGTGCCTGGAGCCCGGGGAGCTCCTACAATGAGCAGTTCTTC,CAWSPGSSYNEQFF
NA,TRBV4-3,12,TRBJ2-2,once,TGCGCCAGCAGCCAAAACGACGGGGAGCTGTTTTTT,CASSQNDGELFF
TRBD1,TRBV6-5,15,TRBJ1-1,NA,TGTGCCAGCAGTTACTCGAGACAGGGCAGCACTGAAGCTTTCTTT,CASSYSRQGSTEAFF
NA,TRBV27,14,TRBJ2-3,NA,TGTGCCAGCAGTTTAACGGCCTGGGGAGATACGCAGTATTTT,CASSLTAWGDTQYF
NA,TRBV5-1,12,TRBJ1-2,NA,TGCGCCAGCAGCTTGTTGGGGGACGGCTACACCTTC,CASSLLGDGYTF
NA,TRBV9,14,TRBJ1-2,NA,TGTGCCAGCAGCGTAACCGGAAAGGACGGAGGCTACACCTTC,CASSVTGKDGGYTF
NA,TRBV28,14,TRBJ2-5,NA,TGTGCCAGCAGTTTACTGTCCGCAGGGGAGACCCAGTACTTC,CASSLLSAGETQYF